Following are 10 T cell receptor beta chains from one sample sequenced in a study of shared clonotypes between healthy human individuals. Profiling relied on immunoSEQ multiplex PCR, and the TCRdb table lists in-frame clones only, not all of them. Of 2,500,000 or so clones listed, approximately 90% were seen once; the top ten hold 0.13% to 0.15%. Sequenced: naive CD4+ T cells sorted from blood. Subset denoted: CD45RA+ positively selected. The source of these receptors is a man younger than 35 in good health.

This clone was recorded a few times. The rearrangement links TRBV5-1 to TRBJ1-1; D gene uncertain. V was trimmed by 5 bases and J by 1 base, leaving 6 bases between them. From germline, CDR1 is SGHRS and CDR2 YFSETQ. The length of the CDR3 is 12 residues. Written as DNA, the CDR3 is TGCGCCAGCAGTGCGGCGAACACTGAAGCTTTCTTT. This encodes CASSAANTEAFF.

V and J are TRBV28 and TRBJ1-2, with D hard to call. Trimming removed 4 bases from V and 5 bases from J, with 11 bases in between. Germline CDR1 is MDHEN and CDR2 is SYDVKM. This CDR3 contains 13 residues. This CDR3 is CASSWNGKYGYTF. Written as DNA, the CDR3 is TGTGCCAGCAGTTGGAACGGAAAGTATGGCTACACCTTC.

Comments on this clone: Other DNA sequences from this sample encode an identical CDR3 as well. This rearrangement joins TRBV18 to TRBJ1-2; D gene uncertain. V was clipped by 2 bases and J by 2 bases, with 6 bases between them. Germline loops: CDR1 KGHSH, CDR2 LQKENI. This CDR3 is 13 amino acids long. The CDR3 DNA follows: TGTGCCAGCTCACCATCGGGAAACTATGGCTACACCTTC. Translation: CASSPSGNYGYTF.

This clone was observed a few times. The J gene is TRBJ1-5, the V gene TRBV4-1, with no clear D. Trimming shortened V by 0 bases and J by 0 bases, and 12 bases separated the two germline ends. Germline V gives CDR1 MGHRA, CDR2 YSYEKL. The CDR3 spans 17 residues. As DNA, the CDR3 is TGCGCCAGCAGCCAAGAACAAGCCGGGGTTAGCAATCAGCCCCAGCATTTT. Translating gives CASSQEQAGVSNQPQHF.

The chain uses TRBV4-3 and TRBJ1-6; 7 bases match TRBD1. This CDR3 region has 15 residues. Germline trimming cut 4 bases from V and 8 bases from J; bases unmatched to any gene: 8. The germline CDR1 and CDR2 sequences are LGHNA and YSLEER. DNA of the CDR3: TGCGCCAGCAGCCGGGTCCGGGACAGCCATTCACCCCTCCACTTT. Encoded protein: CASSRVRDSHSPLHF.

V and J are TRBV5-4 and TRBJ2-4; D gene unclear. Deletions cut 3 bases from V and 3 bases from J, with 4 bases between. From germline, CDR1 is SGHNT and CDR2 YYREEE (reference sequence). The CDR3 totals 12 residues. Written as DNA, the CDR3 is TGTGCCAGCAGCTCAATCAAAAACATTCAGTACTTC. As protein: CASSSIKNIQYF.

The V gene is TRBV10-3, the J gene TRBJ1-3; 8 bases match TRBD1. Germline-derived CDR1 and CDR2 are ENHRY and SYGVKD. Trimming cost V 3 bases and J 2 bases; bases outside gene matches: 6. This CDR3 contains 16 residues. CDR3 loop: CAISEGTGGTGNTIYF. Here the CDR3 DNA reads TGTGCCATCAGTGAAGGGACAGGAGGCACTGGAAACACCATATATTTT.

This chain joins TRBV7-9 and TRBJ2-5; 10 nucleotides line up with TRBD1. Germline trimming cut 6 bases from V and 4 bases from J; bases unmatched to any gene: 5. The CDR3 totals 14 residues. CDR1 is SEHNR and CDR2 is FQNEAQ in the germline V gene (reference sequence). The CDR3 DNA reads as TGTGCCAGCAGTTACGACAGGGGGCGAGAGACCCAGTACTTC. It encodes CASSYDRGRETQYF.

As concerns this clone: An end of the junction does not agree with germline; a read error may underlie this. The chain has TRBV6-5 and TRBJ1-6; D may be TRBD1 (6 bases). Germline V CDR1 and CDR2: MNHEY, SVGAGI. This CDR3 comprises 16 residues. CDR3 nucleotides: TGTGCCAGCAGTTACGGGGGGCTATCCTCTAATTCACCCCTCCACTTT. This translates into CASSYGGLSSNSPLHF.

For the CDR3, the DNA is TGTGCCAGCAGCTTTGAGGGGATGGTGGACAATGAGCAGTTCTTC. Translation gives CASSFEGMVDNEQFF. The V call is TRBV7-2, the J call TRBJ2-1, with D possibly called TRBD1 or TRBD2 (5 bases each). V was trimmed by 3 bases and J by 5 bases, leaving 14 bases between them. The CDR3 extends over 15 amino acids. Germline V gives CDR1 SGHTA, CDR2 FQGNSA.